The 8 T cell receptor beta chains below all came from one sample that was sequenced in a study of cytomegalovirus exposure and HLA in healthy donors. The data were produced by immunoSEQ multiplex PCR, yet TCRdb's version contains in-frame clones alone and is incomplete. The repertoire includes 220,000 or so clones, over 65% of them detected once, and roughly 5.5% sits in the top ten. The material sequenced was PBMCs. The origin of the receptors is a woman between 18 and 29 years old in good health and CMV-seronegative.

The chain has TRBV6-4 and TRBJ1-2, with D unresolved. The CDR3 has 15 residues. Germline V gene sequence: CDR1 MRHNA, CDR2 SNTAGT. The V and J ends lost 0 bases and 8 bases respectively, with 16 bases between them. The CDR3 loop is CASSDSDAPKEGYTF. For the CDR3, the DNA is TGTGCCAGCAGTGACTCTGACGCCCCTAAGGAGGGCTACACCTTC.

Here the CDR3 reads CASSLAPETEQFF. DNA for the CDR3: TGTGCCAGCAGCTTAGCGCCAGAGACAGAGCAGTTCTTC. V and J are TRBV7-8 and TRBJ2-1; D is unresolved. CDR1 is SGHVS, CDR2 FQNEAQ, per germline. Trimming left V 0 bases short and J 10 bases short, with 10 bases between. This CDR3 is 13 amino acids long.

V is TRBV7-6 and J is TRBJ2-1; 7 nucleotides line up with TRBD1. V was pared by 4 bases and J by 4 bases, with 10 bases of the junction left unmatched. In germline, CDR1 is SGHVS, CDR2 FNYEAQ. The CDR3 has 16 amino acids. The CDR3 protein is CASSSQSGTDYNEQFF. The CDR3 bases are TGTGCCAGCAGCTCCCAATCCGGGACAGATTACAATGAGCAGTTCTTC.

The chain recombines TRBV5-1 with TRBJ2-5; TRBD2 agrees at 7 bases. With V trimmed by 4 bases and J by 3 bases, 9 bases remained unmatched. CDR1 is SGHRS, CDR2 YFSETQ, per germline. The CDR3 extends over 15 amino acids. The CDR3 here is CASSLGYAGEETQYF. CDR3 sequence (DNA): TGCGCCAGCAGCCTCGGTTATGCGGGGGAAGAGACCCAGTACTTC.

The chain carries TRBV5-1 and TRBJ2-3; 9 bases line up with TRBD2. V lost 0 bases and J lost 6; bases outside the gene matches: 11. Per germline, CDR1 SGHRS and CDR2 YFSETQ. This CDR3 contains 17 residues. For the CDR3, the DNA is TGCGCCAGCAGCTTGGCGAGCGATAGCGGGAGTGCGGATACGCAGTATTTT. Translation gives CASSLASDSGSADTQYF.

V and J are TRBV30 and TRBJ2-7; 8 bases are shared with TRBD1. The ends lost 3 bases at V and 5 bases at J; junction bases unmatched: 9. Germline loops: CDR1 GTSNPN, CDR2 SVGIG (reference sequence). The CDR3 contains 14 residues. CDR3: CAWSFGQGADEQYF. CDR3 sequence (DNA): TGTGCCTGGAGCTTCGGTCAGGGGGCTGACGAGCAGTACTTC.

This clone has a single count. The DNA for the CDR3 is TGTGCCTGGATCGGAGGGGCCCACTATGGCTACACCTTC. Its protein is CAWIGGAHYGYTF. V usage is TRBV30 and J usage is TRBJ1-2, with D possibly TRBD1 on 5 matching bases. The germline V and J ends were trimmed by 4 bases and 3 bases, with 12 bases remaining between them. Germline V CDR1 and CDR2: GTSNPN, SVGIG (reference sequence). This CDR3 has 13 residues.

The rearrangement joins TRBV5-1 to TRBJ2-7; 7 positions match TRBD2. The CDR3 contains 14 residues. The V gene's germline CDR1 is SGHRS and CDR2 YFSETQ. V lost 9 bases, J lost 6 bases, and 15 bases stayed unmatched. This chain's CDR3 is CATKLGGGSREQYF. CDR3 DNA: TGCGCCACCAAGCTGGGTGGCGGGAGTCGCGAGCAGTACTTC.